Included here is one T cell receptor beta chain sequence, with context. As yet, its antigen is unknown. This entry comes from a study of T cell responses to AZD1222 COVID-19 vaccine. Study results and limitations: Seropositivity was recorded at baseline in only six AZD1222 recipients. The donor cohort was predominantly white British with a female majority, and clonal diversity may have been underestimated. Regions 160-218 and 743-854 dominated among vaccine-associated CD4 TCRs spanning spike.

The repertoire was sequenced with immunoSEQ multiplex PCR; TCRdb's copy has only in-frame clones and lacks some. The table lists about 130,000 clones, approximately 83% of them singletons, with around 1.6% in the top ten. The V gene end was trimmed by 0 bases and the J gene end by 5 bases; junction bases not matched to a gene: 9. Germline CDR1 reads SGHRS; CDR2 reads YFSETQ. This CDR3 comprises 16 residues. The TCR sequence derives from an adult in good health. V is TRBV5-1 and J is TRBJ2-3; 7 nucleotides line up with TRBD2. The sequencing used peripheral blood, collected on day 0 of AZD1222 vaccination. The CDR3 sequence is CASSLVPAGRGDTQYF. The CDR3 DNA follows: TGCGCCAGCAGCTTGGTGCCAGCGGGGCGGGGAGATACGCAGTATTTT.